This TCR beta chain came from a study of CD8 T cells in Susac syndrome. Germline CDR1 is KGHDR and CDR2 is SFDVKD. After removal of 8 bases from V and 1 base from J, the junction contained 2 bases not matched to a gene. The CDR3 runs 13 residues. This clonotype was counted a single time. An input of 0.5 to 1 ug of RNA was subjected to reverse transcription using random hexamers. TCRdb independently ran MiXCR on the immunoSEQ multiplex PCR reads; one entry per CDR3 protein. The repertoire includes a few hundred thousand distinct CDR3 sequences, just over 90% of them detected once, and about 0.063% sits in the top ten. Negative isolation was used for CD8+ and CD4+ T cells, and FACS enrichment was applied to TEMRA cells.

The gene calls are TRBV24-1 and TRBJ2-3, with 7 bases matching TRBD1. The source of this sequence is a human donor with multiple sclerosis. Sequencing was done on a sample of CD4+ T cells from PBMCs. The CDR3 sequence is CATNRGGTDTQYF. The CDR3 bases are TGTGCCACCAACAGGGGCGGCACAGATACGCAGTATTTT.